Sequencing of this T cell receptor (beta chain) was carried out in a study of cytomegalovirus exposure and HLA in healthy donors. Overall study: Clustering assigned about four fifths of the 350 to 450 genotyped donors to the Caucasian-associated ancestry cluster. Study observations and caveats: A later analysis reportedly found fewer N-insertions in an Asian-associated ancestry cluster than the roughly 680-donor mean. A cluster of highly shared sequence variants was likely a sequencing artifact. A missense DCLRE1C variant was associated with V- and J-gene trimming of TCR beta chains in a later analysis, and an independent cohort replicated the association.

A note on this clone: Its target is not known.

With 60 Vbeta and 13 Jbeta primers, the PCR was carried out. Sequencing was performed with immunoSEQ multiplex PCR; in TCRdb, only in-frame clones are kept and a portion is missing. The data contain around 200,000 clones, around 83% of them seen just once; the ten biggest clones take up 1.3% to 1.5%. The CDR3 runs to 17 residues. Germline CDR1 reads MGHRA; CDR2 reads YSYEKL. Germline trimming cut 2 bases from V and 3 bases from J; bases unmatched to any gene: 10. The chain is built from TRBV4-1 and TRBJ1-5; 7 positions agree with TRBD1. The sequencing sample was made of PBMCs. The sequence was obtained from a girl under 18 in good health and CMV-seronegative. For the CDR3, the DNA is TGCGCCAGCAGCCAACTACTAGGGGGACAGAACAATCAGCCCCAGCATTTT. This gives the protein CASSQLLGGQNNQPQHF.